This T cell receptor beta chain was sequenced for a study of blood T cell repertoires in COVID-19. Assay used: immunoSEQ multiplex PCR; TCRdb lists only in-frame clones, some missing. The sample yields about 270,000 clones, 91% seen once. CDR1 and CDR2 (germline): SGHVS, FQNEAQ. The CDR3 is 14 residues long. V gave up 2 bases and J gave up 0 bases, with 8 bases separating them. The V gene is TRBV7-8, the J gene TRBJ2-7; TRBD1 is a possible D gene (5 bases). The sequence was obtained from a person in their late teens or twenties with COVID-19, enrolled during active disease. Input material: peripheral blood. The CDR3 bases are TGTGCCAGCAGCTTACAGGGAAACTCCTACGAGCAGTACTTC. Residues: CASSLQGNSYEQYF. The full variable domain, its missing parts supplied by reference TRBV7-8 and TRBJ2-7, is GAGVSQSPRYKVAKRGQDVALRCDPISGHVSLFWYQQALGQGPEFLTYFQNEAQLDKSGLPSDRFFAERPEGSVSTLKIQRTQQEDSAVYLCASSLQGNSYEQYFGPGTRLTVT.